This T cell receptor (beta chain) was recorded in a study of Ad26.COV2.S vaccination and SARS-CoV-2 variants. Method: immunoSEQ multiplex PCR; TCRdb's copy keeps in-frame clones and lacks some. In the table there are 500,000 or so clones, roughly 89% of which are singletons. Treatment: some 20 received Ad26.COV2.S at low or high dose, single or two shots; 5 received placebo; per-sample allocation not given. Samples analyzed were those drawn on day 63 after the first vaccine or placebo injection. The CDR3 has 13 amino acids. Per germline, CDR1 KGHSH and CDR2 LQKENI. The ends were cut back, 2 bases at V and 7 bases at J, with 11 bases in the middle.

This TCR was sampled from a person aged 18 to 65 who received the Ad26.COV2.S COVID-19 vaccine or a placebo. The chain joins TRBV18 to TRBJ2-5; the D call may be TRBD1 or TRBD2 (5 bases each). Here the sequenced sample was peripheral blood, taken in a trial of Ad26.COV2.S vaccine versus placebo. The DNA of the CDR3 is TGTGCCAGCTCACCAGGGGGATCGGGGACCCAGTACTTC. It specifies CASSPGGSGTQYF.